The next 8 T cell receptor beta chains were all read from a single sample in a study of post-analysis software for immune sequencing data. General observations from the study: In patients, roughly five TRBV segments were more frequent than in controls, with TRBV5-6, TRBV5-1 and TRBV20-1 among them.

These receptors are not linked to any known antigen. Libraries were made from TCR beta cDNA, and they carried unique molecular identifiers. MiXCR was run by TCRdb on the PCR reads, yielding one entry per CDR3 protein. The sample shows approximately 360,000 distinct CDR3 sequences, about a third of them seen only once. Material: blood. These receptors all stem from a girl under 18 with multiple sclerosis.

The chain couples TRBV11-2 to TRBJ1-5; D gene ambiguous. Germline V gene data show CDR1 as SGHAT and CDR2 as FQNNGV. CDR3 length: 15 residues. V was cut by 1 base and J by 2 bases, with 9 bases left in between. The CDR3 reads CASSLAVGGNQPQHF. The CDR3 bases are TGTGCCAGCAGCTTAGCCGTCGGGGGCAATCAGCCCCAGCATTTT.

This clonotype appeared a few times. CDR3 DNA: TGTGCCAGCAGCTTAAGGGGGCTTGTGTACTTC. It yields the protein CASSLRGLVYF. The genes are TRBV5-6 and TRBJ2-4; 7 nucleotides agree with TRBD1. V lost 2 bases to trimming and J lost 15 bases; unmatched junction nucleotides: 5. Germline CDR1 and CDR2: SGHDT and YYEEEE. The CDR3 is 11 residues long.

On this clonotype: A much larger clone differs from this one at a single base, so this may be a read error. The rearrangement links TRBV12-3 or TRBV12-4 to TRBJ1-2; 9 bases line up with TRBD1. The J segment lost 6 bases and the V segment lost 6 bases, leaving 5 bases of the junction unmatched. The CDR3 has 13 amino acids. CDR3: CASRPGTGNGYTF. As DNA, the CDR3 is TGTGCCAGCAGGCCCGGGACAGGGAATGGCTACACCTTC.

V is TRBV15 and J is TRBJ2-5; D not certain. The V and J ends lost 0 bases and 2 bases respectively, with 10 bases between them. The CDR3 spans 15 residues. In germline, CDR1 is LNHNV, CDR2 YYDKDF (reference sequence). CDR3 amino acids: CATSRDPAIQETQYF. CDR3 DNA sequence: TGTGCCACCAGCAGAGATCCCGCGATACAAGAGACCCAGTACTTC. Full variable domain (remainder filled in from reference TRBV15 and TRBJ2-5): DAMVIQNPRYQVTQFGKPVTLSCSQTLNHNVMYWYQQKSSQAPKLLFHYYDKDFNNEADTPDNFQSRRPNTSFCFLDIRSPGLGDTAMYLCATSRDPAIQETQYFGPGTRLLVL.

This clonotype turned up a few times. This rearrangement joins TRBV20-1 to TRBJ2-4; TRBD1 might be the D (5 bases). TRBJ2-7 matches the DNA end more closely, so the J call is doubtful. CDR1 is DFQATT and CDR2 is SNEGSKA in the germline V gene (reference sequence). There are 13 residues in the CDR3. CDR3 DNA sequence: TGCAGTGCCTCCCAAGGGGCCACCTACGAGCAGTACTTC. Protein: CSASQGATYEQYF.

This clonotype was seen a few times. This sequence joins TRBV12-3 or TRBV12-4 and TRBJ2-7; 7 bases line up with TRBD1. V was pared by 3 bases and J by 1 base, with 6 bases of the junction left unmatched. The CDR3 totals 15 residues. The CDR3, as DNA: TGTGCCAGCAGTTTGGGACAGTCTCCTTCCTACGAGCAGTACTTC. It encodes CASSLGQSPSYEQYF.

The table lists this clonotype with many counts. The gene calls are TRBV20-1 and TRBJ1-5; 8 nucleotides align to TRBD1. Trimming removed 1 base from V and 6 bases from J; junction bases left unmatched: 5. This CDR3 region has 14 residues. Germline V gives CDR1 DFQATT, CDR2 SNEGSKA (reference sequence). The CDR3 region has the DNA TGCAGTGCTAGAGCGGCAGGGGGCCTTCAGCCCCAGCATTTT. This codes for CSARAAGGLQPQHF.

This clonotype was seen just once. The rearrangement links TRBV12-3 or TRBV12-4 to TRBJ2-3; possible D gene TRBD1, 6 bases. The germline V and J ends were trimmed by 5 bases and 5 bases, with 14 bases remaining between them. The CDR3 is 14 amino acids. CDR3 DNA sequence: TGTGCCAGCAGTACACAGGGTCGGAAAGATACGCAGTATTTT. Encoded protein: CASSTQGRKDTQYF.